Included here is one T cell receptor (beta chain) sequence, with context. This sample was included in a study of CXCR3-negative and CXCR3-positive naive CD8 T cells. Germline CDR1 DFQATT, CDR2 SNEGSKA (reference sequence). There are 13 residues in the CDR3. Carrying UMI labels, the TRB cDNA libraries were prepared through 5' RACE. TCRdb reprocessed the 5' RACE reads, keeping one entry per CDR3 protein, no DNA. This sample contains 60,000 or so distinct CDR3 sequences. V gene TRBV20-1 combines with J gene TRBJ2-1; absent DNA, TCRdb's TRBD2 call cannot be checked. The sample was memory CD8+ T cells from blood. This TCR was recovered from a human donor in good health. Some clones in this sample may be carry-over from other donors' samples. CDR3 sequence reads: CSARGLAEFLQFF.